This passage covers 32 T cell receptor beta chains from one sample sequenced in a study of blood T cell repertoires in COVID-19. Using immunoSEQ multiplex PCR, the repertoire was profiled, and TCRdb retains in-frame clones only, with some absent. The sample has some 240,000 clones; 89% are singletons. The sequenced material came from peripheral blood. These receptors all stem from a woman aged 40 to 50 who had recovered from COVID-19.

The V and J genes are TRBV28 and TRBJ1-4, with D perhaps matching TRBD1 (5 bases). Trimming cost V 4 bases and J 3 bases, with 12 bases left between them. CDR3 length: 15 residues. Germline assignment: CDR1 MDHEN and CDR2 SYDVKM. In DNA form, the CDR3 reads TGTGCCAGCAGTTACCCAGGGATAGCTAATGAAAAACTGTTTTTT. It translates to CASSYPGIANEKLFF. The whole variable domain, filled in from reference TRBV28 and TRBJ1-4, reads DVKVTQSSRYLVKRTGEKVFLECVQDMDHENMFWYRQDPGLGLRLIYFSYDVKMKEKGDIPEGYSVSREKKERFSLILESASTNQTSMYLCASSYPGIANEKLFFGSGTQLSVL.

The chain joins TRBV13 to TRBJ1-1; the D is unclear. Per germline, CDR1 PRHDT and CDR2 FYEKMQ (reference sequence). With 2 bases removed from V and 1 base from J, the gap between germline ends came to 8 bases. There are 14 residues in the CDR3. The chain's CDR3 is CASSLRSGNTEAFF. Written as DNA, the CDR3 is TGTGCCAGCAGCTTACGGAGTGGGAACACTGAAGCTTTCTTT.

The chain employs TRBV7-6 and TRBJ2-3; D possibly corresponds to TRBD2 (5 bases). The CDR3 consists of 15 residues. Germline-derived CDR1 and CDR2 are SGHVS and FNYEAQ. Trimming stripped 1 base from V and 6 bases from J, with 14 bases between. CDR3 protein: CASSLGASRGDTQYF. CDR3 sequence (DNA): TGTGCCAGCAGCTTAGGGGCTAGCCGCGGGGATACGCAGTATTTT.

Here the CDR3 reads CASRPRGEQFF. The CDR3 nucleotides read TGTGCCAGTAGACCACGGGGAGAGCAGTTCTTC. This chain connects TRBV19 to TRBJ2-1, with a possible D match to TRBD2 (5 bases). The germline V and J ends were trimmed by 6 bases and 10 bases, with 10 bases remaining between them. Germline CDR1 reads LNHDA; CDR2 reads SQIVND (reference sequence). This CDR3 contains 11 residues.

The chain recombines TRBV27 with TRBJ1-2; TRBD1 matches at 9 bases. Germline-derived CDR1 and CDR2 are MNHEY and SMNVEV (reference sequence). The CDR3 is made up of 15 amino acids. Trimming at V came to 6 bases and at J to 4 bases, leaving 9 bases not matched to a gene. CDR3 loop: CASRKPGTGSYGYTF. The CDR3 DNA is TGTGCCAGCAGAAAGCCGGGGACAGGGAGCTATGGCTACACCTTC.

This clone was seen once. The rearrangement joins TRBV18 to TRBJ1-2; the match to TRBD1 covers 7 bases. V was pared by 4 bases and J by 3 bases, with 17 bases of the junction left unmatched. From germline, CDR1 is KGHSH and CDR2 LQKENI. This CDR3 region has 18 residues. DNA for the CDR3: TGTGCCAGCTCACTCTCTGCACCTTACAGGGGAGGAGACTATGGCTACACCTTC. Its protein is CASSLSAPYRGGDYGYTF.

This rearrangement joins TRBV14 to TRBJ2-3; TRBD2 matches at 10 bases. Germline lookup yields CDR1 SGHDN and CDR2 FVKESK. The CDR3 runs 17 residues. V trimming: 3 bases; J trimming: 3 bases; junction bases outside the gene matches: 9. This chain's CDR3 is CASSQVKREGVTDTQYF. In nucleotides, the CDR3 is TGTGCCAGCAGCCAGGTTAAGCGGGAGGGTGTGACAGATACGCAGTATTTT.

The chain links TRBV19 to TRBJ2-1; 11 bases line up with TRBD2. J lost 7 bases, V lost 6 bases, and 5 bases had no gene match. The length of the CDR3 is 14 residues. CDR1 and CDR2 from the germline V gene are LNHDA and SQIVND (reference sequence). The CDR3: CASRNVAGGNEQFF. Written as DNA, the CDR3 is TGTGCCAGTAGGAATGTAGCGGGGGGGAATGAGCAGTTCTTC. The full variable domain, rest sourced from reference TRBV19 and TRBJ2-1, is DGGITQSPKYLFRKEGQNVTLSCEQNLNHDAMYWYRQDPGQGLRLIYYSQIVNDFQKGDIAEGYSVSREKKESFPLTVTSAQKNPTAFYLCASRNVAGGNEQFFGPGTRLTVL.

The V and J genes are TRBV4-1 and TRBJ1-2; no firm D call. The V gene's germline CDR1 is MGHRA and CDR2 YSYEKL. Trimming left V 1 base short and J 4 bases short, with 10 bases between. CDR3 length: 14 amino acids. CDR3 region: CASSQVSEVYGYTF. The CDR3 nucleotides are TGCGCCAGCAGCCAAGTTTCAGAAGTCTATGGCTACACCTTC.

The chain carries TRBV6-5 and TRBJ1-5, with 8 bases that match TRBD1. The V segment lost 6 bases and the J segment 6 bases; nucleotides outside the gene matches: 10. Looked up from germline, CDR1 is MNHEY and CDR2 is SVGAGI. The CDR3 extends over 15 amino acids. Written as DNA, the CDR3 is TGTGCCAGCAGGAAGCAGGGGGCAGAGCGTCAGCCCCAGCATTTT. Its protein product is CASRKQGAERQPQHF.

This chain uses TRBV6-1 with TRBJ2-3; D unresolved. Germline V gene data show CDR1 as MNHNS and CDR2 as SASEGT. V was clipped by 1 base and J by 1 base, with 3 bases between them. The CDR3 extends over 13 amino acids. The CDR3 spells CASSEVGTDTQYF. Written as DNA, the CDR3 is TGTGCCAGCAGTGAAGTCGGCACAGATACGCAGTATTTT.

The CDR3 loop is CASSKDDKRGGYTF. Here the CDR3 DNA reads TGTGCCAGCAGCAAAGACGACAAAAGGGGTGGCTACACCTTC. The genes are TRBV21-1 and TRBJ1-2; whether TRBD1, the table's D call, matches the DNA was not checked. TRBV21-1 is a recognized pseudogene. This CDR3 contains 14 residues.

The J gene is TRBJ1-2, the V gene TRBV9; 8 nucleotides align to TRBD1. This CDR3 has 15 amino acids. CDR1 and CDR2 (germline): SGDLS, YYNGEE. V was pared by 2 bases and J by 3 bases, with 6 bases of the junction left unmatched. The DNA for the CDR3 is TGTGCCAGCAGCGTGGAGGACAGGGCTTACTATGGCTACACCTTC. As protein: CASSVEDRAYYGYTF.

V usage is TRBV7-6 and J usage is TRBJ1-2; D uncertain. V dropped 5 bases and J dropped 8 bases, with 21 bases sitting between them. CDR1 is SGHVS, CDR2 FNYEAQ, per germline. The CDR3 totals 15 residues. CDR3 residues: CASSPEGGTLKGYTF. CDR3 in DNA: TGTGCCAGCAGCCCGGAGGGTGGAACGCTAAAGGGCTACACCTTC.

The genes are TRBV24-1 and TRBJ2-3; 8 bases agree with TRBD2. Germline trimming cut 4 bases from V and 0 bases from J; bases unmatched to any gene: 11. The CDR3 sequence is 18 residues long. Germline V CDR1 and CDR2: KGHDR, SFDVKD. DNA of the CDR3: TGTGCCACCAGTGACCCCCGGGCGGGAGGTCCTAGCACAGATACGCAGTATTTT. Translated: CATSDPRAGGPSTDTQYF.

This chain connects TRBV6-5 to TRBJ1-1, with D tentatively TRBD1 (5 bases). CDR3 length: 13 amino acids. V dropped 6 bases and J dropped 0 bases, with 8 bases sitting between them. Per the germline V gene, CDR1 is MNHEY and CDR2 is SVGAGI. CDR3 bases: TGTGCCAGCAGGGGGGGAATGAACACTGAAGCTTTCTTT. Protein product: CASRGGMNTEAFF.

The V call is TRBV2, the J call TRBJ1-4; D call uncertain. The germline V gene has CDR1 SNHLY and CDR2 FYNNEI. The CDR3 spans 15 residues. Between the trimmed V and J ends, which lost 0 bases and 8 bases, there was a span of 13 bases. CDR3 bases: TGTGCCAGCAGTGAAGCGCTTGGTTCGCGAGAAAAACTGTTTTTT. This encodes CASSEALGSREKLFF.

The table lists this clone with a few counts. The chain links TRBV5-1 to TRBJ2-4; D possibly corresponds to TRBD1 (6 bases). The CDR3 spans 14 residues. Germline CDR1 reads SGHRS; CDR2 reads YFSETQ. V was shortened by 0 bases and J by 5 bases, with 9 bases between the two germline ends. The chain's CDR3 is CASSLAAGENIQYF. The CDR3 coding sequence is TGCGCCAGCAGCTTGGCCGCAGGGGAAAACATTCAGTACTTC.

CDR3 nucleotide sequence: TGTGCCAGCAGGGGGGTCGGGGAGGCCGGGGAGCTGTTTTTT. This codes for CASRGVGEAGELFF. The chain uses TRBV2 and TRBJ2-2; TRBD2 is a possible D gene (6 bases). The CDR3 has 14 residues. Per germline, CDR1 SNHLY and CDR2 FYNNEI. Trimming shortened V by 6 bases and J by 6 bases, and 14 bases separated the two germline ends. Filled out from reference TRBV2 and TRBJ2-2, the complete variable domain reads EPEVTQTPSHQVTQMGQEVILRCVPISNHLYFYWYRQILGQKVEFLVSFYNNEISEKSEIFDDQFSVERPDGSNFTLKIRSTKLEDSAMYFCASRGVGEAGELFFGEGSRLTVL.

DNA for the CDR3: TGTGCCAGCAGTTACTCGCGCAGGCCCGGCCACGAGCAGTACGTC. Encoded protein: CASSYSRRPGHEQYV. This sequence joins TRBV6-2 or TRBV6-3 and TRBJ2-7; D uncertain. Per germline, CDR1 MNHEY and CDR2 SVGEGT. The CDR3 runs to 15 residues. Trimming left V 0 bases short and J 5 bases short, with 14 bases between.

This clone has only a few counts. The rearrangement joins TRBV27 to TRBJ2-1, with a possible D match to TRBD1 (6 bases). Germline V gene lookup returns CDR1 MNHEY and CDR2 SMNVEV (reference sequence). V lost 4 bases, J lost 15 bases, and 22 bases lay in between. The CDR3 contains 14 residues. Here the CDR3 DNA reads TGTGCCAGCAGTTCATTCCTCTTTGTGGGGGCCCTGTTCTTC. It is translated as CASSSFLFVGALFF.

The chain is built from TRBV19 and TRBJ2-5; TRBD2 might be the D (7 bases). The CDR3 extends over 16 amino acids. Germline loops: CDR1 LNHDA, CDR2 SQIVND (reference sequence). V shed 2 bases and J shed 5 bases, with 18 bases lying between them. In DNA form, the CDR3 reads TGTGCCAGTAGTATAAGTCCTGTGGCGGGGGCCGAGACCCAGTACTTC. Its translation is CASSISPVAGAETQYF. The full variable domain, its missing parts supplied by reference TRBV19 and TRBJ2-5, is DGGITQSPKYLFRKEGQNVTLSCEQNLNHDAMYWYRQDPGQGLRLIYYSQIVNDFQKGDIAEGYSVSREKKESFPLTVTSAQKNPTAFYLCASSISPVAGAETQYFGPGTRLLVL.

This chain joins TRBV18 and TRBJ2-2, with 8 bases aligning to TRBD2. The germline V gene encodes CDR1 KGHSH and CDR2 LQKENI. Trimming cost V 1 base and J 3 bases; bases outside gene matches: 7. CDR3 length equals 17 residues. The CDR3 is CASSPLHGRADTGELFF. The CDR3 region has the DNA TGTGCCAGCTCACCACTTCACGGGAGGGCGGACACCGGGGAGCTGTTTTTT. Filled out from reference TRBV18 and TRBJ2-2, the complete variable domain reads NAGVMQNPRHLVRRRGQEARLRCSPMKGHSHVYWYRQLPEEGLKFMVYLQKENIIDESGMPKERFSAEFPKEGPSILRIQQVVRGDSAAYFCASSPLHGRADTGELFFGEGSRLTVL.

The chain links TRBV5-1 to TRBJ2-1; 14 bases fit TRBD2. Losses at the gene ends were 0 bases for V and 5 bases for J; bases not matched to a gene: 4. The length of the CDR3 is 17 residues. CDR1 is SGHRS and CDR2 is YFSETQ in the germline V gene. As DNA, the CDR3 is TGCGCCAGCAGCTTGGCCGAGGGACTAGCGGGGGACAATGAGCAGTTCTTC. It translates to CASSLAEGLAGDNEQFF.

This rearrangement joins TRBV7-2 to TRBJ1-6; D remains ambiguous. The ends were cut back, 3 bases at V and 4 bases at J, with 7 bases in the middle. CDR3 length: 14 amino acids. From germline, CDR1 is SGHTA and CDR2 FQGNSA. CDR3 sequence (DNA): TGTGCCAGCAGCTTTGGCCAATATAATTCACCCCTCCACTTT. Protein: CASSFGQYNSPLHF.

CDR3 amino acids: CASSLEGWRGETQYF. The DNA of the CDR3 is TGTGCCAGCAGCTTAGAAGGTTGGAGAGGAGAGACCCAGTACTTC. This rearrangement joins TRBV11-2 to TRBJ2-5; D uncertain. Between the trimmed V and J ends, which lost 0 bases and 4 bases, there was a span of 12 bases. CDR1 is SGHAT, CDR2 FQNNGV, per germline. The CDR3 is 15 amino acids.

The chain joins TRBV19 to TRBJ2-5; 9 bases line up with TRBD2. Trimming removed 4 bases from V and 7 bases from J; junction bases left unmatched: 10. Per germline, CDR1 LNHDA and CDR2 SQIVND (reference sequence). The CDR3 sequence is 15 residues long. This CDR3 is CASSKVASGTGTQYF. CDR3 coding DNA: TGTGCCAGTAGTAAGGTTGCTAGCGGGACCGGGACCCAGTACTTC.

The chain recombines TRBV5-1 with TRBJ2-2, with a weak D call TRBD2 (7 bases). The CDR3 runs to 14 residues. Trimming took off 2 bases at V and 5 bases at J, with 10 bases between the two ends. Per germline, CDR1 SGHRS and CDR2 YFSETQ. CDR3 sequence: CASSLQGGTGELFF. DNA of the CDR3: TGCGCCAGCAGCTTACAGGGAGGGACCGGGGAGCTGTTTTTT.

The genes are TRBV7-9 and TRBJ1-6; maybe TRBD1 (5 bases). Germline V gives CDR1 SEHNR, CDR2 FQNEAQ (reference sequence). V was pared by 1 base and J by 0 bases, with 13 bases between. The CDR3 loop spans 18 amino acids. Written as DNA, the CDR3 is TGTGCCAGCAGCTTAGTTTCAGGGTGGGGCTCCTATAATTCACCCCTCCACTTT. It yields the protein CASSLVSGWGSYNSPLHF.

The chain uses TRBV7-2 and TRBJ2-1; no definite D call. This CDR3 is 11 amino acids long. V lost 5 bases to trimming and J lost 9 bases, with 8 bases between them. Per the germline V gene, CDR1 is SGHTA and CDR2 is FQGNSA. In DNA, the CDR3 is TGTGCCAGCAGCGTACAGAGTGAGCAGTTCTTC. It is translated as CASSVQSEQFF.

The gene calls are TRBV12-5 and TRBJ1-6; D is ambiguous. CDR1 and CDR2 from the germline V gene are LGHNT and FRNRAP. The CDR3 is 15 amino acids. V was clipped by 4 bases and J by 0 bases, with 7 bases between them. CDR3 region: CASGSSGSYNSPLHF. Written as DNA, the CDR3 is TGTGCTAGTGGTTCCAGCGGCTCCTATAATTCACCCCTCCACTTT.

This chain uses TRBV28 with TRBJ1-2; D is possibly TRBD1 (5 bases). CDR1 is MDHEN and CDR2 is SYDVKM in the germline V gene. This CDR3 region has 13 residues. Trimming shortened V by 2 bases and J by 8 bases, and 12 bases separated the two germline ends. CDR3 loop: CASSLVSGEGYTF. In DNA, the CDR3 is TGTGCCAGCAGTTTAGTTTCGGGGGAGGGCTACACCTTC.